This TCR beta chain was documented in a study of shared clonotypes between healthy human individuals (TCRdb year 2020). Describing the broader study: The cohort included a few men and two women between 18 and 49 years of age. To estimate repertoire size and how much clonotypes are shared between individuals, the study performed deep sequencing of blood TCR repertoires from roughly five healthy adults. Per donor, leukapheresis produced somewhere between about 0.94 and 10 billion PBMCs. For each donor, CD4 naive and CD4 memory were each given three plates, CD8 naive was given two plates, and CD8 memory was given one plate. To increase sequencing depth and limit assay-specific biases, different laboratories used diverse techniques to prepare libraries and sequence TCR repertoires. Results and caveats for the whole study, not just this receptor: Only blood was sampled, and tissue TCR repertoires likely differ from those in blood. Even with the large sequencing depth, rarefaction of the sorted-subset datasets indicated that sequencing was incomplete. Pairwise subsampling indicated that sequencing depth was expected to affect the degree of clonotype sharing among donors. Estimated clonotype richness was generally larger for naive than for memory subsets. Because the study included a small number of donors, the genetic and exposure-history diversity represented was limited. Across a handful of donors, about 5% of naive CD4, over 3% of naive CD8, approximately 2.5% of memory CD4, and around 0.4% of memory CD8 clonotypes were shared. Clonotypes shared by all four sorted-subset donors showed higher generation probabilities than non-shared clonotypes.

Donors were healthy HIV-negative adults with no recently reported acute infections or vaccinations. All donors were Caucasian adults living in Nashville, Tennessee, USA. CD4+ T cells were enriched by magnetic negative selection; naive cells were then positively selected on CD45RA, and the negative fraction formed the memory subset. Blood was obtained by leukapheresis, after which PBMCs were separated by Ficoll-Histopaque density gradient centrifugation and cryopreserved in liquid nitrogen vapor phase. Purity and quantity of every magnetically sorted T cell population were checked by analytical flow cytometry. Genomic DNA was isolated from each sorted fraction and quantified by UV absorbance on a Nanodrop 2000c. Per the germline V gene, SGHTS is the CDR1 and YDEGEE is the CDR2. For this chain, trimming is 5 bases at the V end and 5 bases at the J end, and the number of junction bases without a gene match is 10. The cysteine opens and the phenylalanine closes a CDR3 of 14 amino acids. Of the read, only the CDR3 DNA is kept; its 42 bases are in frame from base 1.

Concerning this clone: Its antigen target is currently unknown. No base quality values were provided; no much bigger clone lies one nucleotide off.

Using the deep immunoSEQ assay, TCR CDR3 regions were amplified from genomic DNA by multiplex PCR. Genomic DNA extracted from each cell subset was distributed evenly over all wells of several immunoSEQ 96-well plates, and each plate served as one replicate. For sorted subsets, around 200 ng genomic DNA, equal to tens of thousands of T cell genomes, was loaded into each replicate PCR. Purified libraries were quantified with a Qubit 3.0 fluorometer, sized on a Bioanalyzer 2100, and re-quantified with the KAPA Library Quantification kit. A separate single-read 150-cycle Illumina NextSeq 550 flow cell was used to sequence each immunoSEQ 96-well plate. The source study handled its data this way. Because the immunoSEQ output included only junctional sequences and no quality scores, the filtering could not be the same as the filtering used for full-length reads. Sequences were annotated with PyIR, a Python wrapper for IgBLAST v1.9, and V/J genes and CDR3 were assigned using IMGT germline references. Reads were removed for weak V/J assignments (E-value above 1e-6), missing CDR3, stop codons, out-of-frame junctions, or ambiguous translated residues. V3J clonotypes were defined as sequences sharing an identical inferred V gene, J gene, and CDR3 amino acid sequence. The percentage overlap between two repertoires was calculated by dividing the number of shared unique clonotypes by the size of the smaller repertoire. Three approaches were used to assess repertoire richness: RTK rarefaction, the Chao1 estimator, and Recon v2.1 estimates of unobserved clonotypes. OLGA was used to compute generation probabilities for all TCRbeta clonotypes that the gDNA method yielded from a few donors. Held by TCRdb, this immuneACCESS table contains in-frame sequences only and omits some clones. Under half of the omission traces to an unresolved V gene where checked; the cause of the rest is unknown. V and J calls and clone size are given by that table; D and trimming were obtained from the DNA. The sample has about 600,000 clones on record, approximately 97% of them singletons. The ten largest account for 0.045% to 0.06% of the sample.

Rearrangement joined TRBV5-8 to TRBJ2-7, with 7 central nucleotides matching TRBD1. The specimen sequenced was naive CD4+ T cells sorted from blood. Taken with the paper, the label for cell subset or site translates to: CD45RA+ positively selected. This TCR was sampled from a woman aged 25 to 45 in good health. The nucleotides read TGTGCCAGCAGGGACCCGGGACAGAGGAACGAGCAGTACTTC. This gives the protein CASRDPGQRNEQYF.